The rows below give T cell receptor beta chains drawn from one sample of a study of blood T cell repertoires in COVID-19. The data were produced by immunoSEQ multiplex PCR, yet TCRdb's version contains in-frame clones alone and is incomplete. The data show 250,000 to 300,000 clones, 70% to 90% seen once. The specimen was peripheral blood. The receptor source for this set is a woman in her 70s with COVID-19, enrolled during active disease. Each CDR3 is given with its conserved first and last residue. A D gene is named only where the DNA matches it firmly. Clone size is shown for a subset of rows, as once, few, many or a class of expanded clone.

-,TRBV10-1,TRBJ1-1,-,CASSESKQVNTEAFF,TGCGCCAGCAGTGAGTCGAAACAGGTGAACACTGAAGCTTTCTTT
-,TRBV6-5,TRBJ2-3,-,CASSYEADLDTQYF,TGTGCCAGCAGTTACGAAGCGGACTTAGATACGCAGTATTTT
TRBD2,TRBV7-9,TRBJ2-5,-,CASSSLAGGLETQYF,TGTGCCAGCAGCTCGCTAGCGGGGGGGCTCGAGACCCAGTACTTC
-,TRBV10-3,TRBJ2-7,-,CAISESTAVSYEQYF,TGTGCCATCAGTGAGTCGACAGCAGTCTCCTACGAGCAGTACTTC
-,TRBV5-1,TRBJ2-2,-,CASSFKKRTNTGELFF,TGCGCCAGCAGCTTCAAAAAGCGGACGAACACCGGGGAGCTGTTTTTT
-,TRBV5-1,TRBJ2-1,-,CASSFDQGGHYNEQFF,TGCGCCAGCAGCTTTGATCAGGGGGGTCATTACAATGAGCAGTTCTTC
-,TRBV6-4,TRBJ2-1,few,CASSPGGTDYNEQFF,TGTGCCAGCTCTCCAGGCGGGACTGACTACAATGAGCAGTTCTTC
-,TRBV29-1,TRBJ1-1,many,CSYLGGGTEAFF,TGCAGCTACTTAGGGGGGGGCACTGAAGCTTTCTTT
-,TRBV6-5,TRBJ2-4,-,CASSYSFSPSDIQYF,TGTGCCAGCAGTTACTCCTTCAGCCCCAGCGACATTCAGTACTTC
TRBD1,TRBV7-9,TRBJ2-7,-,CASSPPGTGRIEQYF,TGTGCCAGCAGCCCCCCCGGGACAGGCAGGATCGAGCAGTACTTC
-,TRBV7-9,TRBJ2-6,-,CASSLAASGANVLTF,TGTGCCAGCAGCTTAGCAGCATCTGGGGCCAACGTCCTGACTTTC
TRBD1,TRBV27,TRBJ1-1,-,CASSSPPGQGNTEAFF,TGTGCCAGCAGTTCACCGCCTGGACAGGGGAACACTGAAGCTTTCTTT
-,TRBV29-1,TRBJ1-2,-,CSVTDNYGYTF,TGCAGCGTAACTGATAACTATGGCTACACCTTC
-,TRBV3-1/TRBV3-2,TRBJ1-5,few,CASSQSPNQPQHF,TGTGCCAGCAGCCAGAGCCCAAATCAGCCCCAGCATTTT
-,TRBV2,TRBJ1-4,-,CASSEMAVNEKLFF,TGTGCCAGCAGTGAAATGGCGGTGAATGAAAAACTGTTTTTT
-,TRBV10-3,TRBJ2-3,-,CAIAPTELDTQYF,TGTGCCATCGCCCCGACAGAATTGGATACGCAGTATTTT
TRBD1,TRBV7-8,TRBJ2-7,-,CASSLARGQGAPYEQYF,TGTGCCAGCAGCTTAGCGCGAGGACAGGGGGCCCCCTACGAGCAGTACTTC
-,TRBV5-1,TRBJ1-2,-,CASSQGHGYTF,TGCGCCAGCAGCCAGGGCCATGGCTACACCTTC
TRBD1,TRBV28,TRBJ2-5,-,CASSLHRGSSETQYF,TGTGCCAGCAGTTTGCACAGGGGATCATCAGAGACCCAGTACTTC
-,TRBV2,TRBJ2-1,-,CASSDGWRNEQFF,TGTGCCAGCAGTGACGGCTGGAGGAATGAGCAGTTCTTC
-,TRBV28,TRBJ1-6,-,CASTYQLRENSPLHF,TGTGCCAGCACCTATCAGTTGAGGGAGAATTCACCCCTCCACTTT
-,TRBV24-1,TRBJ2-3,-,CATSDSQGYPTDTQYF,TGTGCCACCAGTGACTCCCAGGGGTATCCCACAGATACGCAGTATTTT
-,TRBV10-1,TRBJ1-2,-,CASSESPDYGYTF,TGCGCCAGCAGTGAGTCGCCAGACTATGGCTACACCTTC
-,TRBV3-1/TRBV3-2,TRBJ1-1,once,CASSPTSRGVEAFF,TGTGCCAGCAGCCCCACATCCCGCGGAGTTGAAGCTTTCTTT
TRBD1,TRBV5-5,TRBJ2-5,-,CASSPGTGYQETQYF,TGTGCCAGCAGCCCCGGGACAGGGTACCAAGAGACCCAGTACTTC
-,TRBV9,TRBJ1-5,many,CASSVKENQPQHF,TGTGCCAGCAGCGTTAAGGAGAATCAGCCCCAGCATTTT
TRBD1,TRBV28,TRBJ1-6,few,CASSFETGRLAPLHF,TGTGCCAGCAGTTTCGAGACAGGGAGGTTGGCACCCCTCCACTTT
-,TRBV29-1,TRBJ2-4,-,CSVRQSNIQYF,TGCAGCGTCAGACAGTCGAACATTCAGTACTTC
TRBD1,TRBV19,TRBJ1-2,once,CASSIVGTGLGINYGYTF,TGTGCCAGTAGTATAGTTGGGACAGGGCTCGGGATTAACTATGGCTACACCTTC
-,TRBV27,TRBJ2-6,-,CASRVAGANVLTF,TGTGCCAGCAGAGTAGCTGGGGCCAACGTCCTGACTTTC
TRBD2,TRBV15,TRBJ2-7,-,CATAGGNYEQYF,TGTGCCACAGCGGGGGGGAACTACGAGCAGTACTTC
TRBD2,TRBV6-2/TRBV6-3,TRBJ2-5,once,CASSPRLVSGGAWETQYF,TGTGCCAGCAGTCCCCGTCTTGTCAGCGGGGGGGCCTGGGAGACCCAGTACTTC
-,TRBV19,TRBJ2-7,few,CASSIGRGSGNEQYF,TGTGCCAGTAGTATCGGTCGTGGTTCAGGGAACGAGCAGTACTTC
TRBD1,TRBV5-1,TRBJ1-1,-,CASLAGGDSGTEAFF,TGCGCCAGCTTGGCAGGGGGCGATTCGGGGACTGAAGCTTTCTTT
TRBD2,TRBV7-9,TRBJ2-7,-,CASNLIAGGSSEQYF,TGTGCCAGCAACCTGATAGCGGGGGGAAGTAGCGAGCAGTACTTC
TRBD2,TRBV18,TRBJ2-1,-,CASSPPAGGRSDEQFF,TGTGCCAGCTCACCACCAGCGGGGGGCCGATCAGATGAGCAGTTCTTC
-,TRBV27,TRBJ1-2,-,CASSWQGLYGYTF,TGTGCCAGCAGTTGGCAGGGGTTATATGGCTACACCTTC
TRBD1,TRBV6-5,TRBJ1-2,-,CASSYSNNRGRDGYTF,TGTGCCAGCAGTTACTCGAATAACAGGGGGCGGGATGGCTACACCTTC
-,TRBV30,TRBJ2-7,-,CAWSSDYLRISYEQYF,TGTGCCTGGAGTTCCGACTACCTTAGAATATCCTACGAGCAGTACTTC
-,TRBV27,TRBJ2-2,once,CASSLELGGELFF,TGTGCCAGCAGTTTAGAGCTTGGCGGGGAGCTGTTTTTT
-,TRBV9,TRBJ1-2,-,CASSAIQGSYGYTF,TGTGCCAGCAGCGCCATACAGGGCTCCTATGGCTACACCTTC
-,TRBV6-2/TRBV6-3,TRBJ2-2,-,CASSYFDSPNTGELFF,TGTGCCAGCAGTTACTTTGACAGCCCGAACACCGGGGAGCTGTTTTTT
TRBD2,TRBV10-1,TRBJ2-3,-,CASSGGTSGMYTDTQYF,TGCGCCAGCAGTGGAGGGACTAGCGGGATGTACACAGATACGCAGTATTTT
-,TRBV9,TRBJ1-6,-,CASSVGADNSPLHF,TGTGCCAGCAGCGTAGGGGCAGATAATTCACCCCTCCACTTT
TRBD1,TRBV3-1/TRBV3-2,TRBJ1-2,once,CASSFRTGGNYGYTF,TGTGCCAGCAGCTTTCGGACAGGGGGCAACTATGGCTACACCTTC
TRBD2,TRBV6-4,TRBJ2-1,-,CASSVRGGSNEQFF,TGTGCCAGCAGTGTACGGGGGGGGTCCAATGAGCAGTTCTTC
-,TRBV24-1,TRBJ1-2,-,CATSDSTRSYTF,TGTGCCACCAGTGATTCTACCCGTTCCTACACCTTC
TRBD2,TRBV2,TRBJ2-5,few,CASSLAGVETQYF,TGTGCCAGTTCGCTAGCGGGGGTAGAGACCCAGTACTTC
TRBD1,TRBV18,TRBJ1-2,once,CASSRGGTGGEGYTF,TGTGCCAGCTCTCGAGGCGGGACAGGGGGCGAGGGCTACACCTTC
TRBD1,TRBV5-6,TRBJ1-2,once,CASSNGDSFNGYTF,TGTGCCAGCAGCAACGGGGACAGCTTTAATGGCTACACCTTC
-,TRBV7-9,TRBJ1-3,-,CASSLAVGDSGNTIYF,TGTGCCAGCAGCTTAGCTGTCGGGGACTCTGGAAACACCATATATTTT
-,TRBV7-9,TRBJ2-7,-,CASSPSYEQYF,TGTGCCAGCAGCCCATCCTACGAGCAGTACTTC
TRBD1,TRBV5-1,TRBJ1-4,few,CASSSGQGNEKLFF,TGCGCCAGCAGCTCGGGACAGGGGAACGAAAAACTGTTTTTT
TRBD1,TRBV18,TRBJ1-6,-,CASSPDRGGSPLHF,TGTGCCAGCTCACCGGACAGGGGAGGCTCACCCCTCCACTTT
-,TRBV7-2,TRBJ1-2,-,CASSLGNTGYSGYTF,TGTGCCAGCAGCTTAGGGAACACAGGGTACTCTGGCTACACCTTC
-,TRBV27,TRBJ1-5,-,CASRTGTTSNQPQHF,TGTGCCAGCAGGACCGGGACAACTAGCAATCAGCCCCAGCATTTT
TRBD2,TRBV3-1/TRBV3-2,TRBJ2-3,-,CASSQEVRGDRTDTQYF,TGTGCCAGCAGCCAAGAGGTCCGGGGGGACCGCACAGATACGCAGTATTTT
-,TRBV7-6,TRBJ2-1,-,CASSLVVAGADNYNEQFF,TGTGCCAGCAGCTTAGTTGTCGCGGGGGCCGACAATTACAATGAGCAGTTCTTC
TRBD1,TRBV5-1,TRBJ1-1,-,CASSSQGGDTEAFF,TGCGCCAGCAGCTCACAGGGGGGAGACACTGAAGCTTTCTTT
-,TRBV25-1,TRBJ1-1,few,CASKPPTGRGVNTEAFF,TGTGCCAGCAAACCTCCGACGGGGAGGGGTGTGAACACTGAAGCTTTCTTT